The 24 T cell receptor beta chains given below trace back to one sample, sequenced in a study of CD8+ T cells in alopecia areata. Investigators isolated RNA and reverse transcribed it into cDNA to act as the sequencing template. Sequenced by immunoSEQ multiplex PCR; TCRdb stores in-frame clones only, minus some. The sample comprises roughly 150,000 clones, less than 65% of which are singletons, and roughly a fifth rests with the top ten. Sequenced material: CD8+ T cells sorted from blood, taken at week 0. The receptors here all came from a human donor with alopecia areata.

This clone has a single count. This chain connects TRBV4-3 to TRBJ2-7; D is ambiguous. Germline assignment: CDR1 LGHNA and CDR2 YSLEER. Trimming took off 1 base at V and 1 base at J, with 8 bases between the two ends. This CDR3 contains 14 residues. DNA of the CDR3: TGCGCCAGCAGCCAAGGGACGCAGTCCTACGAGCAGTACTTC. Translating it yields CASSQGTQSYEQYF.

The chain links TRBV4-3 to TRBJ1-2, with 7 bases matching TRBD1. The germline V gene has CDR1 LGHNA and CDR2 YSLEER. Trimming removed 1 base from V and 6 bases from J; junction bases left unmatched: 8. There are 15 residues in the CDR3. CDR3 region: CASSQGRDSRDGYTF. The CDR3 DNA reads as TGCGCCAGCAGCCAAGGTCGGGACAGCCGAGATGGCTACACCTTC.

The chain combines TRBV6-1 with TRBJ1-6, with unresolved D. Germline V CDR1 and CDR2: MNHNS, SASEGT. This CDR3 has 15 residues. Trimming took 6 bases from V and 7 from J, leaving 16 bases between them. The CDR3: CASSDLPGINSPLHF. In nucleotides, the CDR3 is TGTGCCAGCAGCGATCTTCCGGGAATAAATTCACCCCTCCACTTT.

The chain recombines TRBV7-8 with TRBJ2-7; 8 positions agree with TRBD2. The V and J ends lost 3 bases and 2 bases, in that order; junction bases with no gene match: 9. Germline CDR1 is SGHVS and CDR2 is FQNEAQ. This CDR3 spans 16 amino acids. Here the CDR3 reads CASSLGVRGETYEQYF. CDR3 DNA sequence: TGTGCCAGCAGCTTGGGCGTGCGGGGGGAAACCTACGAGCAGTACTTC.

The rearrangement uses TRBV6-5 and TRBJ2-7; 11 positions match TRBD1. The CDR3 runs to 15 residues. V shed 6 bases, J shed 4 bases, and the junction held 8 bases outside the gene matches. Germline CDR1 and CDR2: MNHEY and SVGAGI. The chain's CDR3 is CASSQPGQGGYEQYF. CDR3 bases: TGTGCCAGCAGCCAACCGGGACAGGGGGGATACGAGCAGTACTTC.

Comments on this clone: One end of the junction fails to match germline, which may point to a read error. The chain joins TRBV27 to TRBJ2-1; tentatively, D is TRBD2 (5 bases). This CDR3 comprises 14 residues. CDR1 is MNHEY, CDR2 SMNVEV, per germline (reference sequence). The chain's CDR3 is CASSTLISGNGQFF. CDR3 nucleotide sequence: TGTGCCAGCTCCACCTTAATTTCGGGGAATGGGCAGTTCTTC.

V and J are TRBV7-8 and TRBJ1-2; D remains unclear. Germline V gives CDR1 SGHVS, CDR2 FQNEAQ. The CDR3 is 14 residues long. V lost 5 bases and J lost 4, with 14 bases in between. CDR3 sequence: CASSPSTRSYGYTF. CDR3 sequence (DNA): TGTGCCAGCAGCCCGAGCACGAGGAGCTATGGCTACACCTTC. The entire variable domain, with the rest obtained from reference TRBV7-8 and TRBJ1-2, is as follows: GAGVSQSPRYKVAKRGQDVALRCDPISGHVSLFWYQQALGQGPEFLTYFQNEAQLDKSGLPSDRFFAERPEGSVSTLKIQRTQQEDSAVYLCASSPSTRSYGYTFGSGTRLTVV.

Written as DNA, the CDR3 is TGTGCCAGCAGCACAGACAGGGATGTGGGGGATACGCAGTATTTT. Translating it yields CASSTDRDVGDTQYF. J is TRBJ2-3 and V is TRBV13, with 7 positions matching TRBD1. Germline CDR1 PRHDT, CDR2 FYEKMQ (reference sequence). This CDR3 spans 15 amino acids. Trimming at V came to 5 bases and at J to 6 bases, leaving 11 bases not matched to a gene.

This clone was picked up a small number of times. The CDR3 nucleotides read TGCGCCAGCAGCCCGACAGCTGCAACTAATGAAAAACTGTTTTTT. Translation: CASSPTAATNEKLFF. J is TRBJ1-4 and V is TRBV4-3; tentative D call: TRBD1 (5 bases). The CDR3 sequence is 15 residues long. CDR1 and CDR2 from the germline V gene are LGHNA and YSLEER. Trimming took 4 bases from V and 0 from J, leaving 9 bases between them.

Details on this clone: Different DNA sequences within this sample yield the same CDR3. V is TRBV18 and J is TRBJ2-7, with D possibly TRBD2 on 5 matching bases. The CDR3 has 15 residues. Germline CDR1 KGHSH, CDR2 LQKENI. V lost 0 bases, J lost 1 base, and 10 bases lay in between. In DNA, the CDR3 is TGTGCCAGCTCACCACCCGGGGTACCATCCTACGAGCAGTACTTC. Protein: CASSPPGVPSYEQYF.

The CDR3 here is CASSLLGPSEGETQYF. DNA for the CDR3: TGTGCCAGCAGTTTATTGGGACCCTCGGAGGGTGAGACCCAGTACTTC. The chain joins TRBV27 to TRBJ2-5, with D possibly being TRBD2 (6 bases). Trimming removed 1 base at V and 5 bases at J, with 17 bases between. Germline V lookup: CDR1 MNHEY, CDR2 SMNVEV (reference sequence). This CDR3 is built from 16 residues.

This clone was seen a single time. This sequence joins TRBV27 and TRBJ1-2; 7 bases align to TRBD1. The CDR3 sequence is 14 residues long. V shed 2 bases, J shed 3 bases, and the junction held 3 bases outside the gene matches. Germline assignment: CDR1 MNHEY and CDR2 SMNVEV (reference sequence). CDR3 residues: CASSLIGGDYGYTF. The CDR3 DNA sequence: TGTGCCAGCAGTTTAATAGGGGGCGACTATGGCTACACCTTC.

This chain connects TRBV4-3 to TRBJ2-2, with TRBD1 identical over 7 bases. Trimming took 1 base from V and 4 from J; bases not matched to a gene: 6. This CDR3 comprises 16 residues. CDR1 is LGHNA and CDR2 is YSLEER in the germline V gene. CDR3 sequence reads: CASSQVKQGTTGELFF. Here the CDR3 DNA reads TGCGCCAGCAGCCAAGTGAAACAGGGGACCACCGGGGAGCTGTTTTTT.

The genes are TRBV27 and TRBJ2-7, with D perhaps matching TRBD2 (6 bases). Germline lookup yields CDR1 MNHEY and CDR2 SMNVEV (reference sequence). This CDR3 has 17 amino acids. V was clipped by 3 bases and J by 0 bases, with 18 bases between them. DNA of the CDR3: TGTGCCAGCAGTTTGAGGTCGGCTAGCGTTTACTCCTACGAGCAGTACTTC. Translating it yields CASSLRSASVYSYEQYF.

The gene calls are TRBV10-3 and TRBJ2-3; D not certain. CDR3 length equals 14 residues. V lost 3 bases and J 0 bases, leaving 7 bases between the germline ends. The germline gives CDR1 ENHRY, CDR2 SYGVKD. The chain's CDR3 is CAISEDSSTDTQYF. CDR3 coding DNA: TGTGCCATCAGTGAAGACTCTAGCACAGATACGCAGTATTTT.

The chain employs TRBV7-2 and TRBJ1-1; possibly TRBD1 for D (5 bases). Trimming shortened V by 5 bases and J by 6 bases, and 13 bases separated the two germline ends. From germline, CDR1 is SGHTA and CDR2 FQGNSA. The CDR3 sequence is 13 residues long. In DNA, the CDR3 is TGTGCCAGCAGCCATCGAGGGGCGGCTGAAGCTTTCTTT. Its translation: CASSHRGAAEAFF.

The V call is TRBV7-9, the J call TRBJ2-2, with D perhaps matching TRBD2 (6 bases). CDR3 size: 15 residues. Trimming took off 3 bases at V and 4 bases at J, with 12 bases between the two ends. CDR1 SEHNR and CDR2 FQNEAQ come from the germline V gene (reference sequence). The DNA of the CDR3 is TGTGCCAGCAGCTTTTTACGGGGGAGCACCGGGGAGCTGTTTTTT. Its protein product is CASSFLRGSTGELFF.

This clone has only a few counts. The gene calls are TRBV9 and TRBJ2-1, with D perhaps assigned TRBD1 or TRBD2 (6 bases each). Per germline, CDR1 SGDLS and CDR2 YYNGEE. The CDR3 length is 15 residues. Trimming removed 0 bases from V and 8 bases from J, with 15 bases in between. This CDR3 reads CASSVAGAINDEQFF. Written as DNA, the CDR3 is TGTGCCAGCAGCGTAGCGGGGGCCATAAACGATGAGCAGTTCTTC.

The chain is built from TRBV11-2 and TRBJ1-2; the match to TRBD1 covers 7 bases. The V gene end was trimmed by 5 bases and the J gene end by 6 bases; junction bases not matched to a gene: 15. The length of the CDR3 is 16 residues. Germline V gene sequence: CDR1 SGHAT, CDR2 FQNNGV. CDR3 region: CASSPEVDGGGDGYTF. CDR3 bases: TGTGCCAGCAGCCCAGAGGTGGATGGAGGGGGCGATGGCTACACCTTC. The whole variable domain, remainder taken from reference TRBV11-2 and TRBJ1-2, is EAGVAQSPRYKIIEKRQSVAFWCNPISGHATLYWYQQILGQGPKLLIQFQNNGVVDDSQLPKDRFSAERLKGVDSTLKIQPAKLEDSAVYLCASSPEVDGGGDGYTFGSGTRLTVV.

This clone was detected only a few times. V and J are TRBV5-4 and TRBJ2-7; possibly TRBD1 for D (6 bases). Germline lookup yields CDR1 SGHNT and CDR2 YYREEE (reference sequence). There are 12 residues in the CDR3. Between the trimmed V and J ends, which lost 0 bases and 5 bases, there was a span of 6 bases. CDR3 sequence reads: CASSLAGDEQYF. In DNA form, the CDR3 reads TGTGCCAGCAGCTTGGCAGGGGACGAGCAGTACTTC.

This clone has at least ten counts. The chain recombines TRBV9 with TRBJ2-3; 7 bases match TRBD1. CDR1 and CDR2 from the germline V gene are SGDLS and YYNGEE. The V and J ends lost 3 bases and 3 bases, in that order; junction bases with no gene match: 13. The CDR3 runs 17 residues. The CDR3 loop is CASSGRPDRVLTDTQYF. As DNA, the CDR3 is TGTGCCAGCAGCGGACGCCCCGACAGGGTTTTAACAGATACGCAGTATTTT.

This chain connects TRBV6-5 to TRBJ2-7; a weak D match, TRBD1 (5 bases). The CDR3 contains 14 residues. CDR1 and CDR2 from the germline V gene are MNHEY and SVGAGI. Trimming removed 2 bases from V and 1 base from J, with 9 bases in between. The CDR3 region is CASSYGQTSYEQYF. CDR3 coding DNA: TGTGCCAGCAGTTACGGACAAACTTCCTACGAGCAGTACTTC.

This clone was counted between two and nine times. The chain couples TRBV19 to TRBJ2-1, with D possibly being TRBD2 (6 bases). Trimming took 10 bases from V and 5 from J, leaving 12 bases between them. Per the germline V gene, CDR1 is LNHDA and CDR2 is SQIVND (reference sequence). The CDR3 loop spans 12 amino acids. The CDR3 region is CATGDFDNEQFF. CDR3 bases: TGTGCCACTGGGGACTTCGACAATGAGCAGTTCTTC.

This chain connects TRBV6-5 to TRBJ2-3, with unresolved D. CDR1 is MNHEY and CDR2 is SVGAGI in the germline V gene. The CDR3 consists of 13 residues. V lost 0 bases and J lost 2, with 3 bases in between. Here the CDR3 reads CASSYSFTDTQYF. As DNA, the CDR3 is TGTGCCAGCAGTTACTCGTTCACAGATACGCAGTATTTT.